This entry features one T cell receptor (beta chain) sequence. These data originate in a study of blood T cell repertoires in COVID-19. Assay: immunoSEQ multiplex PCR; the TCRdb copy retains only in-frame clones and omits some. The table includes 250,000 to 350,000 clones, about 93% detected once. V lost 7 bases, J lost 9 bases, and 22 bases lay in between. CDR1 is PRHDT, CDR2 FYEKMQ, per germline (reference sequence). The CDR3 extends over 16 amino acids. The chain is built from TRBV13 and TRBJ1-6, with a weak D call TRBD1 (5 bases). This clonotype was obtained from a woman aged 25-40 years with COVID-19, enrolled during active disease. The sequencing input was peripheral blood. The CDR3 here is CASNLKGNMLGSPLHF. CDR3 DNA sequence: TGTGCCAGCAACCTGAAGGGGAACATGCTGGGTTCACCCCTCCACTTT.